This T cell receptor (beta chain) was recovered during a study of blood T cell repertoires in COVID-19. Across the whole study: Nucleic acid was either cDNA or gDNA, and it came from T cells, B-cell-depleted T cells, or PBMCs.

The germline V gene encodes CDR1 LNHDA and CDR2 SQIVND (reference sequence). CDR3 length: 15 amino acids. V lost 3 bases to trimming and J lost 7 bases, with 17 bases between them. How the authors handled the data: Quantification of nucleated cells was approximated via reference gene primer amplification. This table comes from immunoSEQ multiplex PCR, and its TCRdb copy is limited to in-frame clones, with some not included. V, J and clone size derive from that table, while D and trimming were established from the DNA sequence. Among about 99,000 clones listed, more than 80% were seen once. This receptor was taken from a woman aged 55-70 years with acute or convalescent COVID-19. The chain employs TRBV19 and TRBJ2-3; tentative D call: TRBD2 (5 bases). The sample taken for sequencing was peripheral blood. This CDR3 is CASSILTGFQNTQYF. The CDR3 DNA reads as TGTGCCAGTAGTATCCTAACGGGGTTCCAAAATACGCAGTATTTT.